What follows are 21 T cell receptor beta chains derived from one specimen sequenced in a study of identical twins. TCRdb reprocessed the 5' RACE reads with MiXCR, giving one entry per CDR3 protein. The table includes 500,000 to 650,000 distinct CDR3 sequences, just over 7% detected once. The sample was also linked to a second study, of yellow fever vaccine responses in identical twins.

Sequenced sample: PBMCs. Receptors originate from a woman younger than 30 in good health.

The CDR3 bases are TGTGCCAGCAGTGACGGGCAGGGGGCGCGAGGCTACACCTTC. Protein: CASSDGQGARGYTF. The chain couples TRBV6-1 to TRBJ1-2; 8 positions agree with TRBD1. Trimming at V came to 3 bases and at J to 8 bases, leaving 8 bases not matched to a gene. In germline, CDR1 is MNHNS, CDR2 SASEGT. This CDR3 is 14 amino acids long.

In this sample, this clonotype turned up a few times. The chain has TRBV21-1 and TRBJ2-3. TRBV21-1 is a pseudogene. This CDR3 region has 15 residues. The CDR3 sequence is CASSTQRELTDTQYF. The CDR3 DNA follows: TGTGCCAGCAGCACACAGCGGGAGTTGACAGATACGCAGTATTTT.

In its sample, this clonotype was seen a few times. The J gene is TRBJ2-7, the V gene TRBV13, with D perhaps matching TRBD2 (5 bases). Trimming cost V 5 bases and J 3 bases, with 17 bases left between them. Per germline, CDR1 PRHDT and CDR2 FYEKMQ (reference sequence). This CDR3 region has 15 residues. CDR3: CASSLRADANYEQYF. The CDR3 DNA reads as TGTGCCAGCAGCCTTCGAGCGGATGCGAACTACGAGCAGTACTTC.

The chain couples TRBV20-1 to TRBJ2-3; 8 bases agree with TRBD2. Germline assignment: CDR1 DFQATT and CDR2 SNEGSKA (reference sequence). CDR3 size: 15 residues. Trimming removed 6 bases from V and 1 base from J; junction bases left unmatched: 9. The DNA for the CDR3 is TGCAGTGCCCCGAGCCGGCGGGAGGGCACAGATACGCAGTATTTT. Residues: CSAPSRREGTDTQYF.

This clonotype was counted between two and nine times. V usage is TRBV5-1 and J usage is TRBJ2-1, with a weak D call TRBD2 (6 bases). The CDR3 covers 14 residues. Germline V gives CDR1 SGHRS, CDR2 YFSETQ. Trimming left V 4 bases short and J 9 bases short, with 17 bases between. In DNA, the CDR3 is TGCGCCAGCAGCCCCACTCGGGACTCCCCTGAGCAGTTCTTC. It is translated as CASSPTRDSPEQFF.

This clonotype occurred a few times. V gene TRBV5-1 combines with J gene TRBJ1-1, with D hard to call. Trimming pared 5 bases from V and 1 base from J, leaving 9 bases between. This CDR3 region has 13 residues. The germline gives CDR1 SGHRS, CDR2 YFSETQ. In DNA, the CDR3 is TGCGCCAGCAGAGAGGCAGCGAACACTGAAGCTTTCTTT. It codes for CASREAANTEAFF.

This clonotype appeared many times. This chain links TRBV7-8 with TRBJ2-3; D possibly matches TRBD1 or TRBD2 (5 bases each). The germline V gene has CDR1 SGHVS and CDR2 FQNEAQ. V lost 5 bases to trimming and J lost 4 bases, with 19 bases between them. CDR3 length: 16 residues. For the CDR3, the DNA is TGTGCCAGCAGCATAAGACCCCGGGGCGCCGCAGATACGCAGTATTTT. Translation: CASSIRPRGAADTQYF. The full variable domain, with the rest looked up from reference TRBV7-8 and TRBJ2-3, is GAGVSQSPRYKVAKRGQDVALRCDPISGHVSLFWYQQALGQGPEFLTYFQNEAQLDKSGLPSDRFFAERPEGSVSTLKIQRTQQEDSAVYLCASSIRPRGAADTQYFGPGTRLTVL.

The rearrangement uses TRBV6-1 and TRBJ1-1; TRBD1 agrees at 9 bases. The CDR3 runs 14 residues. Germline assignment: CDR1 MNHNS and CDR2 SASEGT. After removal of 6 bases from V and 2 bases from J, the junction contained 4 bases not matched to a gene. The CDR3 sequence: CASRITGGNTEAFF. The DNA of the CDR3 is TGTGCCAGCAGAATTACAGGGGGCAACACTGAAGCTTTCTTT.

The rearrangement links TRBV29-1 to TRBJ2-7; perhaps TRBD2 as D (6 bases). V dropped 5 bases and J dropped 2 bases, with 13 bases sitting between them. From germline, CDR1 is SQVTM and CDR2 ANQGSEA. This CDR3 is built from 13 residues. This CDR3 is CSVKPRLAYEQYF. The CDR3, as DNA: TGCAGCGTTAAACCTAGACTAGCCTACGAGCAGTACTTC.

The table lists this clonotype with a count of one. The chain carries TRBV20-1 and TRBJ2-5; D call uncertain. The germline gives CDR1 DFQATT, CDR2 SNEGSKA (reference sequence). CDR3 length: 12 amino acids. The ends were cut back, 3 bases at V and 0 bases at J, with 5 bases in the middle. CDR3 protein: CSASEYQETQYF. CDR3 DNA sequence: TGCAGTGCTAGCGAGTACCAAGAGACCCAGTACTTC.

The rearrangement uses TRBV29-1 and TRBJ2-1; D gene uncertain. Germline CDR1 SQVTM, CDR2 ANQGSEA. Trimming took off 5 bases at V and 8 bases at J, with 1 base between the two ends. CDR3 length: 8 residues. CDR3 DNA sequence: TGCAGCGTTCATGAGCAGTTCTTC. Encoded protein: CSVHEQFF.

This clonotype was counted at least ten times. The chain recombines TRBV19 with TRBJ2-1; 10 nucleotides line up with TRBD2. Germline V gene data show CDR1 as LNHDA and CDR2 as SQIVND (reference sequence). Trimming cost V 6 bases and J 8 bases; bases outside gene matches: 10. The CDR3 consists of 15 residues. The CDR3 here is CASRTLAGVSYEQFF. The CDR3 coding sequence is TGTGCCAGTAGGACCCTAGCGGGAGTCTCTTATGAGCAGTTCTTC.

This clonotype was counted many times. The chain uses TRBV29-1 and TRBJ1-1; TRBD1 matches at 7 bases. The CDR3 runs to 14 residues. Unmatched junction bases numbered 8, after V lost 5 bases and J lost 2 bases. CDR1 is SQVTM and CDR2 is ANQGSEA in the germline V gene. CDR3 sequence reads: CSVWLGTANTEAFF. DNA for the CDR3: TGCAGCGTTTGGCTCGGGACAGCTAACACTGAAGCTTTCTTT.

The V gene is TRBV12-5, the J gene TRBJ1-1; D possibly corresponds to TRBD1 (5 bases). This CDR3 spans 15 amino acids. Between the trimmed V and J ends, which lost 0 bases and 6 bases, there was a span of 14 bases. Germline V lookup: CDR1 LGHNT, CDR2 FRNRAP. CDR3 residues: CASGLVPQGTAEAFF. CDR3 coding DNA: TGTGCTAGTGGTTTGGTACCCCAGGGCACCGCTGAAGCTTTCTTT.

This clonotype was counted between two and nine times. This rearrangement joins TRBV28 to TRBJ2-7; TRBD1 aligns across 7 bases. V shed 6 bases, J shed 1 base, and the junction held 3 bases outside the gene matches. CDR1 is MDHEN, CDR2 SYDVKM, per germline. CDR3 length: 13 amino acids. CDR3 protein: CASRPGQSYEQYV. CDR3 sequence (DNA): TGTGCCAGCAGACCGGGACAGTCCTACGAGCAGTACGTC.

This clonotype was detected only a few times. The chain carries TRBV7-7 and TRBJ2-5; 7 nucleotides line up with TRBD1. This CDR3 has 16 amino acids. The V gene end was trimmed by 6 bases and the J gene end by 4 bases; junction bases not matched to a gene: 14. Germline lookup yields CDR1 SSHAT and CDR2 FNYEAQ (reference sequence). Here the CDR3 reads CASRLTGTAKGETQYF. The CDR3, as DNA: TGTGCCAGCAGATTAACCGGGACAGCGAAAGGAGAGACCCAGTACTTC.

This clonotype was detected a few times. The CDR3 DNA reads TGCAGCACCGAACGACTAGCGGGCAATAATGAGCAGTTCTTC. This sequence encodes CSTERLAGNNEQFF. V is TRBV29-1 and J is TRBJ2-1, with 10 bases identical to TRBD2. Looked up from germline, CDR1 is SQVTM and CDR2 is ANQGSEA. Trimming cost V 8 bases and J 7 bases; bases outside gene matches: 11. This CDR3 is 14 amino acids long.

The chain couples TRBV5-6 to TRBJ2-7; D is unresolved. CDR1 is SGHDT and CDR2 is YYEEEE in the germline V gene. The CDR3 sequence is 15 residues long. Trimming pared 4 bases from V and 7 bases from J, leaving 21 bases between. The CDR3 sequence: CASSSPAAGATEQYV. The CDR3 coding sequence is TGTGCCAGCAGCAGTCCCGCGGCCGGAGCAACAGAGCAGTACGTC.

This clonotype was observed at least ten times. The chain joins TRBV12-3 or TRBV12-4 to TRBJ2-1; the D is unclear. The CDR3 is 16 residues long. Trimming pared 2 bases from V and 0 bases from J, leaving 11 bases between. The CDR3 coding sequence is TGTGCCAGCAGTTTAATCGAGCGCGGCTCCTACAATGAGCAGTTCTTC. It specifies CASSLIERGSYNEQFF.

This clonotype occurred a few times. The chain recombines TRBV28 with TRBJ2-1; TRBD2 matches at 9 bases. Germline CDR1 is MDHEN and CDR2 is SYDVKM. V lost 0 bases and J lost 1; bases outside the gene matches: 10. The CDR3 has 19 amino acids. This CDR3 reads CASSLWVGGSGSSYNEQFF. CDR3 nucleotide sequence: TGTGCCAGCAGTTTATGGGTGGGGGGTAGCGGGAGTTCCTACAATGAGCAGTTCTTC.

This clonotype showed up many times. The chain is built from TRBV29-1 and TRBJ1-1, with 7 bases that match TRBD1. In germline, CDR1 is SQVTM, CDR2 ANQGSEA. J was trimmed by 9 bases and V by 4 bases; bases with no gene match: 8. The CDR3 totals 12 residues. DNA of the CDR3: TGCAGCGTTGCAACAGGGGTGGATAAAGCTTTCTTT. It codes for CSVATGVDKAFF.